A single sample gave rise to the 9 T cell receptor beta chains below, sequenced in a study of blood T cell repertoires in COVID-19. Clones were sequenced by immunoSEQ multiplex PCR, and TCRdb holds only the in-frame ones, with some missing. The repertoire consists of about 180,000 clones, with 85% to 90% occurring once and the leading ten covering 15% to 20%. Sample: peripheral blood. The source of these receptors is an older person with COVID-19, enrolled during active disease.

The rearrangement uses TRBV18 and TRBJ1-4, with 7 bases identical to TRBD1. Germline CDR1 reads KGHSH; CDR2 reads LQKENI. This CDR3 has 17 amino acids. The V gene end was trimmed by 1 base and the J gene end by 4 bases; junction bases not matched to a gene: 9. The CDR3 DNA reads TGTGCCAGCTCACCACTTCCCGGCGGGACAGATAATGAAAAACTGTTTTTT. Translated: CASSPLPGGTDNEKLFF.

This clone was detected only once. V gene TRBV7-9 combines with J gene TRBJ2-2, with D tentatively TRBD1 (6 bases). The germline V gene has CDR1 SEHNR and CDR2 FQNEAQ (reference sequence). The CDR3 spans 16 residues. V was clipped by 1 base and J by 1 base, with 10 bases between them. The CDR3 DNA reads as TGTGCCAGCAGCTTAGGACAGGCTCTGAACACCGGGGAGCTGTTTTTT. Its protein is CASSLGQALNTGELFF.

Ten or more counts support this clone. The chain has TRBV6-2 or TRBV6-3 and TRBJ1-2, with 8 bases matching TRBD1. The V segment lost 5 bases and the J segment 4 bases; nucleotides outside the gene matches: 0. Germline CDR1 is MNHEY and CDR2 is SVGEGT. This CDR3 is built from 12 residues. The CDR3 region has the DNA TGTGCCAGCAGTGACAGGGGCTATGGCTACACCTTC. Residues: CASSDRGYGYTF.

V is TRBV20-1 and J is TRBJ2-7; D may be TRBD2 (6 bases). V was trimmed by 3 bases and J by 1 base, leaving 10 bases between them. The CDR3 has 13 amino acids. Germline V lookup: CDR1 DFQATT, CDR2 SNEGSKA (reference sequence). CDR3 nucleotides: TGCAGTGCTAGTCACGGGAGTTCCTACGAGCAGTACTTC. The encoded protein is CSASHGSSYEQYF.

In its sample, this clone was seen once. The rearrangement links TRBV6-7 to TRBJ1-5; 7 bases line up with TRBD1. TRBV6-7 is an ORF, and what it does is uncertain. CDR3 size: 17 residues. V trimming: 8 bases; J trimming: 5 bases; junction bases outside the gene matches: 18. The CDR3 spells CASPPHRTGPLYQPQHF. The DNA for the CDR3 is TGTGCCAGCCCCCCCCATCGGACAGGACCCTTGTATCAGCCCCAGCATTTT.

Here the CDR3 DNA reads TGCAGCGCTGGGGCCGGGACAGGGAAGAATGAGCAGTTCTTC. Protein sequence: CSAGAGTGKNEQFF. The rearrangement uses TRBV29-1 and TRBJ2-1, with 9 nucleotides matching TRBD1. V shed 7 bases, J shed 7 bases, and the junction held 11 bases outside the gene matches. The germline CDR1 and CDR2 sequences are SQVTM and ANQGSEA. The CDR3 consists of 14 residues.

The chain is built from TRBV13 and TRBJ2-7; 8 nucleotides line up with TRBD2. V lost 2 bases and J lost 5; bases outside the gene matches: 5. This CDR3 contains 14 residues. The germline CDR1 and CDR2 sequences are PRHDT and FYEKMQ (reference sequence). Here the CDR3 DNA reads TGTGCCAGCAGCTTACGGGAGGGGCTGGACGAGCAGTACTTC. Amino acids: CASSLREGLDEQYF.

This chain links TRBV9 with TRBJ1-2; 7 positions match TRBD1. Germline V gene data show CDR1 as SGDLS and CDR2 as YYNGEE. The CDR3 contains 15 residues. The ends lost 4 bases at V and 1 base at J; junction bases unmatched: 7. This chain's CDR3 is CASSPQGQFNYGYTF. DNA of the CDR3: TGTGCCAGCAGCCCCCAGGGACAGTTTAACTATGGCTACACCTTC.

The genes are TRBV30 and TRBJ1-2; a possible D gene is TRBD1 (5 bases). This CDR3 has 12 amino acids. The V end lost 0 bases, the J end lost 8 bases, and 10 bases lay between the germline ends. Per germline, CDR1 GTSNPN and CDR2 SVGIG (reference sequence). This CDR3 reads CAWSVGGPGYTF. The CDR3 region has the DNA TGTGCCTGGAGTGTCGGGGGTCCGGGCTACACCTTC.